Below, 26 T cell receptor beta chains from the same sample are listed, as sequenced in a study of T cell responses to AZD1222 COVID-19 vaccine. The repertoire was sequenced with immunoSEQ multiplex PCR; TCRdb's copy has only in-frame clones and lacks some. Among fewer than 130,000 clones listed, roughly 85% were seen once. The input for sequencing was peripheral blood, taken 28 days after the second AZD1222 dose. The origin of the receptors is an adult who received the AZD1222 COVID-19 vaccine.

This clone was recorded once. This chain links TRBV7-9 with TRBJ2-5, with a tentative D call TRBD2 (5 bases). Germline CDR1 and CDR2: SEHNR and FQNEAQ (reference sequence). V lost 3 bases and J lost 0, with 14 bases in between. CDR3 length equals 16 residues. The CDR3 protein is CASSFPSGEYQETQYF. DNA for the CDR3: TGTGCCAGCAGCTTCCCATCCGGGGAGTACCAAGAGACCCAGTACTTC.

This clone was observed a handful of times. The rearrangement joins TRBV7-9 to TRBJ2-7; TRBD1 matches at 8 bases. J was trimmed by 3 bases and V by 5 bases; bases with no gene match: 9. This CDR3 is 15 amino acids long. Germline lookup yields CDR1 SEHNR and CDR2 FQNEAQ (reference sequence). CDR3 nucleotides: TGTGCCAGCAGCAGAGACCGGGACAGGATCTACGAGCAGTACTTC. Residues: CASSRDRDRIYEQYF.

This chain connects TRBV19 to TRBJ1-5; D perhaps matches TRBD1 (6 bases). Trimming removed 5 bases at V and 4 bases at J, with 18 bases between. Germline V gene lookup returns CDR1 LNHDA and CDR2 SQIVND (reference sequence). There are 16 residues in the CDR3. CDR3 amino acids: CASSDPGQWKNQPQHF. DNA of the CDR3: TGTGCCAGTAGTGACCCCGGACAGTGGAAGAATCAGCCCCAGCATTTT.

The chain is built from TRBV7-2 and TRBJ2-5, with 10 bases fitting TRBD1. The CDR3 sequence is 15 residues long. With V trimmed by 4 bases and J by 4 bases, 6 bases remained unmatched. Germline CDR1 is SGHTA and CDR2 is FQGNSA. The CDR3 DNA follows: TGTGCCAGCAGCTCCAGGGACAGGGGAAGAGAGACCCAGTACTTC. Encoded protein: CASSSRDRGRETQYF.

This rearrangement joins TRBV7-9 to TRBJ1-2, with 7 bases aligning to TRBD1. The CDR3 is 14 residues long. The germline V gene encodes CDR1 SEHNR and CDR2 FQNEAQ (reference sequence). J gave up 1 base and V 11 bases, and 10 bases lay outside the gene matches. This CDR3 reads CAGDGDSINYGYTF. The CDR3 nucleotides read TGTGCCGGTGATGGGGACAGCATTAACTATGGCTACACCTTC.

In this sample, this clone turned up a few times. The chain recombines TRBV2 with TRBJ1-5, with no clear D. Germline values: CDR1 SNHLY, CDR2 FYNNEI. The CDR3 length is 16 residues. Trimming pared 4 bases from V and 5 bases from J, leaving 18 bases between. DNA of the CDR3: TGTGCCAGCAGTGTATGGACCCCGGTTTCCGATCAGCCCCAGCATTTT. Amino acids: CASSVWTPVSDQPQHF.

The chain combines TRBV2 with TRBJ1-6; 7 bases line up with TRBD1. CDR3 length: 15 residues. Trimming cost V 1 base and J 7 bases; bases outside gene matches: 4. Per germline, CDR1 SNHLY and CDR2 FYNNEI. The CDR3 sequence is CASSEGYRGNSPLHF. Here the CDR3 DNA reads TGTGCCAGCAGTGAAGGCTACAGGGGAAATTCACCCCTCCACTTT.

In this sample, this clone turned up once. This chain links TRBV5-1 with TRBJ2-7, with D possibly matching TRBD1 (6 bases). CDR3 length equals 14 residues. The germline gives CDR1 SGHRS, CDR2 YFSETQ. With 5 bases removed from V and 0 bases from J, the gap between germline ends came to 12 bases. CDR3 DNA sequence: TGCGCCAGCAGACCTCGGGACAACTCCTACGAGCAGTACTTC. Protein product: CASRPRDNSYEQYF.

CDR3 sequence: CASSLELGSDEQFF. The CDR3 nucleotides read TGCGCCAGCAGCTTGGAACTAGGCTCGGATGAGCAGTTCTTC. The gene calls are TRBV5-1 and TRBJ2-1; possibly TRBD2 for D (5 bases). CDR3 length: 14 amino acids. CDR1 SGHRS and CDR2 YFSETQ come from the germline V gene. The V gene lost 0 bases and the J gene lost 8 bases, with 12 bases spanning the gap.

In its sample, this clone was seen once. The chain uses TRBV19 and TRBJ1-6; TRBD1 aligns across 10 bases. J was trimmed by 7 bases and V by 3 bases; bases with no gene match: 6. The CDR3 covers 16 residues. CDR1 is LNHDA and CDR2 is SQIVND in the germline V gene (reference sequence). The CDR3, as DNA: TGTGCCAGTAGTATTCCGGGACAGGGGAAGAATTCACCCCTCCACTTT. Protein sequence: CASSIPGQGKNSPLHF.

This rearrangement joins TRBV19 to TRBJ2-6; D is ambiguous. V gave up 3 bases and J gave up 4 bases, with 4 bases separating them. The CDR3 extends over 13 amino acids. The germline V gene has CDR1 LNHDA and CDR2 SQIVND (reference sequence). The CDR3 bases are TGTGCCAGTAGTATCCAGGGGGCCAACGTCCTGACTTTC. This encodes CASSIQGANVLTF.

The chain carries TRBV5-1 and TRBJ2-1; 13 bases line up with TRBD2. The CDR3 runs to 15 residues. Trimming cost V 2 bases and J 6 bases; bases outside gene matches: 2. Germline-derived CDR1 and CDR2 are SGHRS and YFSETQ. Here the CDR3 DNA reads TGCGCCAGCAGCTTCCGGACTAGCGGGAGCAATGAGCAGTTCTTC. This gives the protein CASSFRTSGSNEQFF.

The chain uses TRBV7-6 and TRBJ1-2; D gene ambiguous. The length of the CDR3 is 16 residues. Trimming stripped 1 base from V and 7 bases from J, with 19 bases between. Germline-derived CDR1 and CDR2 are SGHVS and FNYEAQ. CDR3: CASSLGVPSTLGGYTF. DNA of the CDR3: TGTGCCAGCAGCTTAGGGGTACCTTCTACCCTTGGTGGCTACACCTTC.

This clone was seen once. The chain carries TRBV5-6 and TRBJ2-1; TRBD2 aligns across 13 bases. V lost 4 bases and J lost 4; bases outside the gene matches: 5. Germline CDR1 SGHDT, CDR2 YYEEEE. The CDR3 is 16 amino acids. The CDR3, as DNA: TGTGCCAGCAGCATCCGACTAGCGGGAGGTTACAATGAGCAGTTCTTC. It yields the protein CASSIRLAGGYNEQFF.

V is TRBV18 and J is TRBJ2-2, with D hard to call. The CDR3 is made up of 14 amino acids. CDR1 is KGHSH and CDR2 is LQKENI in the germline V gene. V dropped 2 bases and J dropped 6 bases, with 10 bases sitting between them. CDR3 DNA sequence: TGTGCCAGCTCACCAGTATCTCCACCCGGGGAGCTGTTTTTT. This encodes CASSPVSPPGELFF.

This clone has just a few counts. The junction departs from germline at one end; a sequencing error may be responsible. The chain carries TRBV19 and TRBJ2-7; possibly TRBD1 for D (5 bases). This CDR3 comprises 9 residues. Germline V gene lookup returns CDR1 LNHDA and CDR2 SQIVND (reference sequence). CDR3 sequence (DNA): TGTGCCAGTAGTGCAGGGCCATCCTTC. Protein: CASSAGPSF.

This chain uses TRBV28 with TRBJ2-7; TRBD1 agrees at 11 bases. Per the germline V gene, CDR1 is MDHEN and CDR2 is SYDVKM. The trim removed 2 bases at V and 3 bases at J, leaving 12 bases unmatched. CDR3 length: 18 residues. The CDR3 DNA reads TGTGCCAGCAGTTTAAAGTCCAGGTGGGACAGGGGGATCTACGAGCAGTACTTC. Its translation: CASSLKSRWDRGIYEQYF. Based on the CDR3 plus reference TRBV28 and TRBJ2-7, the full variable domain is DVKVTQSSRYLVKRTGEKVFLECVQDMDHENMFWYRQDPGLGLRLIYFSYDVKMKEKGDIPEGYSVSREKKERFSLILESASTNQTSMYLCASSLKSRWDRGIYEQYFGPGTRLTVT.

The genes are TRBV15 and TRBJ1-3; no clear D gene. The length of the CDR3 is 17 residues. The V and J ends lost 3 bases and 4 bases respectively, with 19 bases between them. Per the germline V gene, CDR1 is LNHNV and CDR2 is YYDKDF (reference sequence). The CDR3 DNA reads as TGTGCCACCAGCAGTTCCGGACGGGTTCCATTCGGAAACACCATATATTTT. Amino acids: CATSSSGRVPFGNTIYF.

Note on this clone: The sample contains more than one DNA sequence encoding this CDR3. The V call is TRBV20-1, the J call TRBJ2-1, with D uncertain. The germline CDR1 and CDR2 sequences are DFQATT and SNEGSKA (reference sequence). V was cut by 2 bases and J by 3 bases, with 2 bases left in between. The CDR3 sequence is 11 residues long. The CDR3 spells CSARNYNEQFF. CDR3 nucleotides: TGCAGTGCTAGAAACTACAATGAGCAGTTCTTC.

The CDR3 bases are TGTGCCAGCAGTTTGAGGGGGGACAGCTCCTACAATGAGCAGTTCTTC. Amino acids: CASSLRGDSSYNEQFF. The chain recombines TRBV11-2 with TRBJ2-1, with D possibly matching TRBD1 (7 bases). V was shortened by 6 bases and J by 0 bases, with 15 bases between the two germline ends. In germline, CDR1 is SGHAT, CDR2 FQNNGV. The CDR3 has 16 residues.

The chain couples TRBV15 to TRBJ1-1, with D possibly matching TRBD1 (6 bases). This CDR3 is 17 amino acids long. The germline CDR1 and CDR2 sequences are LNHNV and YYDKDF (reference sequence). The V and J ends lost 4 bases and 5 bases respectively, with 23 bases between them. In DNA form, the CDR3 reads TGTGCCACCAGCACCCCCCTGGGGACAAGCAAGGGGACTGAAGCTTTCTTT. Its translation is CATSTPLGTSKGTEAFF.

This clone has a single count. V gene TRBV18 combines with J gene TRBJ2-7; TRBD1 matches 7 bases. Germline V lookup: CDR1 KGHSH, CDR2 LQKENI. The length of the CDR3 is 16 residues. The trim removed 4 bases at V and 0 bases at J, leaving 9 bases unmatched. The CDR3 is CASSQSGTELSYEQYF. The DNA for the CDR3 is TGTGCCAGCTCACAATCCGGGACAGAACTCTCCTACGAGCAGTACTTC.

The J gene is TRBJ2-3, the V gene TRBV24-1; D not certain. CDR1 is KGHDR and CDR2 is SFDVKD in the germline V gene. Trimming shortened V by 7 bases and J by 2 bases, and 9 bases separated the two germline ends. The CDR3 totals 13 residues. CDR3 in amino acids: CATSPPNTDTQYF. The CDR3 region has the DNA TGTGCCACCAGCCCGCCCAACACAGATACGCAGTATTTT.

CDR3 DNA: TGTGCCAGCAGCTTTCATTCAGGTTTAAACATTCAGTACTTC. Protein: CASSFHSGLNIQYF. The chain recombines TRBV5-4 with TRBJ2-4, with D uncertain. The CDR3 has 14 amino acids. The V and J ends lost 2 bases and 6 bases respectively, with 12 bases between them. Germline CDR1 reads SGHNT; CDR2 reads YYREEE (reference sequence).

This chain joins TRBV18 and TRBJ1-1; D unclear. Trimming pared 3 bases from V and 3 bases from J, leaving 8 bases between. From germline, CDR1 is KGHSH and CDR2 LQKENI. The CDR3 extends over 13 amino acids. CDR3 DNA sequence: TGTGCCAGCTCACCTGGATTGGACACTGAAGCTTTCTTT. Translation gives CASSPGLDTEAFF.

This rearrangement joins TRBV25-1 to TRBJ2-7, with a tentative D call TRBD2 (7 bases). V lost 1 base, J lost 6 bases, and 19 bases lay in between. This CDR3 spans 16 amino acids. Germline V gene data show CDR1 as MGHDK and CDR2 as SYGVNS. The DNA for the CDR3 is TGTGCCAGCAGTGAATCAGGAGGGGGGGTAAGGTCCGAGCAGTACTTC. Residues: CASSESGGGVRSEQYF.